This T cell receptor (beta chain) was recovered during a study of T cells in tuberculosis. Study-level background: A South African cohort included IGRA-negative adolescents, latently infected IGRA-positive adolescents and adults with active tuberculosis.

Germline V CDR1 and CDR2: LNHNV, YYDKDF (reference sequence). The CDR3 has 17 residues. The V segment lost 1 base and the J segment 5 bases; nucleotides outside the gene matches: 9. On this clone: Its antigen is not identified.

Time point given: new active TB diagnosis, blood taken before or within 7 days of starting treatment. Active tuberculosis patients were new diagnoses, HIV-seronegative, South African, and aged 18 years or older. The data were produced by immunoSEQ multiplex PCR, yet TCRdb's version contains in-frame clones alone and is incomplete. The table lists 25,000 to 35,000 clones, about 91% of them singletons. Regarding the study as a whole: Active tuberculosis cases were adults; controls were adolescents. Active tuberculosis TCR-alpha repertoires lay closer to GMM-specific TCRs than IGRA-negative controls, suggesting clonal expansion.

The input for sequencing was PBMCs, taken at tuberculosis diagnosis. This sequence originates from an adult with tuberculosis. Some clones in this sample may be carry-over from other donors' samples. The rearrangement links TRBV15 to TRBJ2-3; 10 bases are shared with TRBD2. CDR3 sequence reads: CATSRGGSGGARDTQYF. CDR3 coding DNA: TGTGCCACCAGCAGAGGCGGGAGCGGGGGGGCACGAGATACGCAGTATTTT.